The rows below give T cell receptor beta chains drawn from one sample of a study of T-cell reconstitution after alpha-beta-depleted transplantation in children. TCRdb re-analysed the PCR reads in MiXCR, keeping a single row per CDR3 protein. The sample has 70,000 to 100,000 distinct CDR3 sequences, about 12% seen once. The source material was PBMCs from the stem cell graft donor, sampled from the stem cell graft. All receptors come from a human donor who donated a stem cell graft to a child with inherited bone marrow failure. Both conserved end residues are part of each CDR3. The order of the fields is D gene, V gene, J gene, clone size, CDR3 protein, CDR3 DNA. A D gene is named only where the DNA matches it firmly. Some rows mark clone size as missing; the rest say once, few, many or name a class of expanded clone.

d_gene: NA; v_gene: TRBV5-1; j_gene: TRBJ2-5; abundance: many; CDR3aa: CASSLTGYQETQYF; CDR3nt: TGCGCCAGCAGCTTGACAGGTTACCAAGAGACCCAGTACTTC
d_gene: NA; v_gene: TRBV27; j_gene: TRBJ2-7; abundance: many; CDR3aa: CASSLVPRPEYEQYF; CDR3nt: TGTGCCAGCAGTTTGGTGCCCCGACCGGAATACGAGCAGTACTTC
d_gene: NA; v_gene: TRBV7-6; j_gene: TRBJ1-6; abundance: many; CDR3aa: CASSLGSSYNSPLHF; CDR3nt: TGTGCCAGCAGCTTAGGAAGCTCCTATAATTCACCCCTCCACTTT
d_gene: TRBD1; v_gene: TRBV5-1; j_gene: TRBJ2-5; abundance: many; CDR3aa: CASSLETGRETQYF; CDR3nt: TGCGCCAGCAGCTTGGAGACAGGGAGAGAGACCCAGTACTTC
d_gene: TRBD1; v_gene: TRBV12-3/TRBV12-4; j_gene: TRBJ2-5; abundance: many; CDR3aa: CASSQDRGLLVETQYF; CDR3nt: TGTGCCAGCAGTCAAGACAGGGGGCTGTTGGTTGAGACCCAGTACTTC
d_gene: NA; v_gene: TRBV20-1; j_gene: TRBJ2-7; abundance: many; CDR3aa: CSARLRGIYEQYF; CDR3nt: TGCAGTGCTAGGCTCCGGGGGATCTACGAGCAGTACTTC
d_gene: NA; v_gene: TRBV4-3; j_gene: TRBJ1-6; abundance: many; CDR3aa: CASSQEVSRSSYNSPLHF; CDR3nt: TGCGCCAGCAGCCAAGAAGTTAGCCGCAGCTCCTATAATTCACCCCTCCACTTT
d_gene: TRBD2; v_gene: TRBV5-1; j_gene: TRBJ2-3; abundance: many; CDR3aa: CASSLSGLALRDTQYF; CDR3nt: TGCGCCAGCAGCTTGTCGGGACTAGCCCTCCGAGATACGCAGTATTTT
d_gene: TRBD2; v_gene: TRBV7-2; j_gene: TRBJ2-3; abundance: NA; CDR3aa: CASSSGLAGGPTQYF; CDR3nt: TGTGCCAGCAGCTCGGGACTAGCGGGAGGGCCGACGCAGTATTTT
d_gene: TRBD2; v_gene: TRBV5-4; j_gene: TRBJ2-3; abundance: NA; CDR3aa: CASSRRGLEETQYF; CDR3nt: TGTGCCAGCAGCAGGCGGGGACTAGAGGAAACGCAGTATTTT
d_gene: NA; v_gene: TRBV5-1; j_gene: TRBJ1-1; abundance: many; CDR3aa: CASSYGTQVLNTEAFF; CDR3nt: TGCGCCAGCAGCTACGGGACACAGGTCTTGAACACTGAAGCTTTCTTT
d_gene: NA; v_gene: TRBV28; j_gene: TRBJ2-5; abundance: many; CDR3aa: CASSSRDSENF; CDR3nt: TGTGCCAGCAGCTCCCGGGACTCAGAAAACTTC
d_gene: TRBD1; v_gene: TRBV19; j_gene: TRBJ1-4; abundance: NA; CDR3aa: CASSSGTAGTNEKLFF; CDR3nt: TGTGCCAGTAGTTCCGGGACAGCCGGAACTAATGAAAAACTGTTTTTT
d_gene: TRBD1; v_gene: TRBV14; j_gene: TRBJ1-5; abundance: NA; CDR3aa: CASSLAGTGKDQPQHF; CDR3nt: TGTGCCAGCAGCCTCGCGGGGACAGGGAAGGATCAGCCCCAGCATTTT
d_gene: TRBD1; v_gene: TRBV5-1; j_gene: TRBJ1-1; abundance: many; CDR3aa: CASSYPTGGITEAFF; CDR3nt: TGCGCCAGCAGCTATCCGACAGGGGGCATCACTGAAGCTTTCTTT
d_gene: NA; v_gene: TRBV7-6; j_gene: TRBJ2-7; abundance: many; CDR3aa: CASSPLQGSRHEQYF; CDR3nt: TGTGCCAGCAGCCCCCTTCAGGGGAGTCGACACGAGCAGTACTTC
d_gene: NA; v_gene: TRBV10-3; j_gene: TRBJ1-1; abundance: many; CDR3aa: CAISESGVAFF; CDR3nt: TGTGCCATCAGTGAGAGTGGTGTAGCTTTCTTT
d_gene: TRBD1; v_gene: TRBV5-1; j_gene: TRBJ2-5; abundance: many; CDR3aa: CASSPGTGEVRETQYF; CDR3nt: TGCGCCAGCAGCCCGGGGACAGGGGAAGTTCGAGAGACCCAGTACTTC
d_gene: NA; v_gene: TRBV30; j_gene: TRBJ2-2; abundance: many; CDR3aa: CAWSVRETGELFF; CDR3nt: TGTGCCTGGAGTGTAAGAGAAACCGGGGAGCTGTTTTTT
d_gene: NA; v_gene: TRBV4-3; j_gene: TRBJ2-2; abundance: many; CDR3aa: CASSQAGALTGELFF; CDR3nt: TGCGCCAGCAGCCAAGCGGGGGCCCTCACCGGGGAGCTGTTTTTT
d_gene: NA; v_gene: TRBV2; j_gene: TRBJ2-6; abundance: many; CDR3aa: CASSEARYSGANVLTF; CDR3nt: TGTGCCAGCAGTGAAGCGCGGTACTCTGGGGCCAACGTCCTGACTTTC
d_gene: NA; v_gene: TRBV6-6; j_gene: TRBJ2-5; abundance: many; CDR3aa: CASRSSNQETQYF; CDR3nt: TGTGCCAGCAGAAGTTCCAACCAAGAGACCCAGTACTTC
d_gene: NA; v_gene: TRBV20-1; j_gene: TRBJ1-6; abundance: many; CDR3aa: CSGRWRENSPLHF; CDR3nt: TGCAGTGGTCGTTGGAGGGAGAATTCACCCCTCCACTTT
d_gene: TRBD2; v_gene: TRBV7-3; j_gene: TRBJ2-3; abundance: many; CDR3aa: CASSPGLAGVTDTQYF; CDR3nt: TGTGCCAGCAGCCCGGGACTAGCGGGAGTTACAGATACGCAGTATTTT
d_gene: NA; v_gene: TRBV27; j_gene: TRBJ2-1; abundance: NA; CDR3aa: CASSLFLTLNNEQFF; CDR3nt: TGTGCCAGCAGTTTGTTCTTGACCTTGAACAATGAGCAGTTCTTC
d_gene: TRBD1; v_gene: TRBV9; j_gene: TRBJ1-2; abundance: many; CDR3aa: CASSVGTGVWGYTF; CDR3nt: TGTGCCAGCAGCGTAGGGACAGGGGTGTGGGGCTACACCTTC
d_gene: NA; v_gene: TRBV5-1; j_gene: TRBJ1-1; abundance: many; CDR3aa: CASNYGTPNTEAFF; CDR3nt: TGCGCCAGCAACTACGGGACACCCAACACTGAAGCTTTCTTT
d_gene: NA; v_gene: TRBV7-3; j_gene: TRBJ2-1; abundance: many; CDR3aa: CASSLTGVGLTRLSLAFF; CDR3nt: TGTGCCAGCAGCTTAACGGGGGTCGGTTTGACTAGATTGAGTCTGGCGTTCTTC
d_gene: NA; v_gene: TRBV7-2; j_gene: TRBJ1-6; abundance: many; CDR3aa: CASSLTGAGGDSPLHF; CDR3nt: TGTGCCAGCAGCCTGACCGGGGCCGGTGGTGATTCACCCCTCCACTTT
d_gene: TRBD1; v_gene: TRBV12-3/TRBV12-4; j_gene: TRBJ1-2; abundance: many; CDR3aa: CASSFGTGADMGYTF; CDR3nt: TGTGCCAGCAGTTTCGGGACAGGTGCTGATATGGGCTACACCTTC
d_gene: NA; v_gene: TRBV5-1; j_gene: TRBJ2-1; abundance: many; CDR3aa: CASSLVSDGDEQFF; CDR3nt: TGCGCCAGCAGCTTGGTGTCGGATGGGGATGAGCAGTTCTTC
d_gene: NA; v_gene: TRBV20-1; j_gene: TRBJ1-5; abundance: many; CDR3aa: CSAKGGQPQHF; CDR3nt: TGCAGTGCTAAGGGTGGCCAGCCCCAGCATTTT
d_gene: NA; v_gene: TRBV12-3/TRBV12-4; j_gene: TRBJ1-1; abundance: many; CDR3aa: CASRFYREAFF; CDR3nt: TGTGCCAGCAGATTTTACCGTGAAGCTTTCTTT
d_gene: TRBD2; v_gene: TRBV28; j_gene: TRBJ2-7; abundance: many; CDR3aa: CASNLAGSYEQYF; CDR3nt: TGTGCCAGCAACCTAGCGGGCTCCTACGAGCAGTACTTC
d_gene: NA; v_gene: TRBV25-1; j_gene: TRBJ2-7; abundance: many; CDR3aa: CASSRGGTGSYEQYF; CDR3nt: TGTGCCAGCAGTAGAGGGGGGACGGGCTCCTACGAGCAGTACTTC
d_gene: TRBD2; v_gene: TRBV20-1; j_gene: TRBJ2-2; abundance: few; CDR3aa: CSARKRENTGELFF; CDR3nt: TGCAGTGCTAGGAAGCGGGAGAACACCGGGGAGCTGTTTTTT
d_gene: TRBD2; v_gene: TRBV5-1; j_gene: TRBJ2-1; abundance: many; CDR3aa: CASRRTSGSRNEQFF; CDR3nt: TGCGCCAGCAGACGGACTAGCGGGAGTAGGAATGAGCAGTTCTTC
d_gene: NA; v_gene: TRBV4-1; j_gene: TRBJ2-7; abundance: many; CDR3aa: CASSQERQGGMNF; CDR3nt: TGCGCCAGCAGCCAAGAACGCCAGGGGGGGATGAACTTC
d_gene: NA; v_gene: TRBV5-6; j_gene: TRBJ1-2; abundance: many; CDR3aa: CASSLRVQDNYGYTF; CDR3nt: TGTGCCAGCAGCTTGCGCGTACAGGATAACTATGGCTACACCTTC
d_gene: NA; v_gene: TRBV9; j_gene: TRBJ2-3; abundance: many; CDR3aa: CASSVGWGTDTQYF; CDR3nt: TGTGCCAGCAGCGTAGGTTGGGGCACAGATACGCAGTATTTT
d_gene: NA; v_gene: TRBV7-9; j_gene: TRBJ2-3; abundance: few; CDR3aa: CASSLIQDTDTQYF; CDR3nt: TGTGCCAGCAGCTTAATACAGGACACAGATACGCAGTATTTT
d_gene: TRBD1; v_gene: TRBV20-1; j_gene: TRBJ2-2; abundance: many; CDR3aa: CSAQETGTGELFF; CDR3nt: TGCAGTGCTCAGGAGACAGGGACCGGGGAGCTGTTTTTT
d_gene: NA; v_gene: TRBV7-2; j_gene: TRBJ2-5; abundance: NA; CDR3aa: CASVQIAETQYF; CDR3nt: TGTGCCAGCGTTCAGATAGCGGAGACCCAGTACTTC
d_gene: NA; v_gene: TRBV5-1; j_gene: TRBJ2-7; abundance: many; CDR3aa: CASRFLGPQESEQYF; CDR3nt: TGCGCCAGCAGATTCCTCGGGCCTCAGGAATCCGAGCAGTACTTC
d_gene: TRBD1; v_gene: TRBV2; j_gene: TRBJ1-5; abundance: NA; CDR3aa: CASNPTGIDQPQHF; CDR3nt: TGTGCCAGCAATCCGACAGGGATAGATCAGCCCCAGCATTTT
d_gene: NA; v_gene: TRBV12-3/TRBV12-4; j_gene: TRBJ2-1; abundance: many; CDR3aa: CASSWGPVNNEQFF; CDR3nt: TGTGCCAGCAGTTGGGGACCCGTTAACAATGAGCAGTTCTTC
d_gene: TRBD1; v_gene: TRBV11-2; j_gene: TRBJ2-1; abundance: many; CDR3aa: CASSLGTGAYNEQFF; CDR3nt: TGTGCCAGCAGCTTAGGGACAGGGGCATACAATGAGCAGTTCTTC
d_gene: NA; v_gene: TRBV20-1; j_gene: TRBJ2-2; abundance: many; CDR3aa: CSARVDRNTGELFF; CDR3nt: TGCAGTGCTAGAGTAGACCGGAACACCGGGGAGCTGTTTTTT
d_gene: TRBD2; v_gene: TRBV7-2; j_gene: TRBJ2-7; abundance: many; CDR3aa: CASSLSGGGNSYEQYF; CDR3nt: TGTGCCAGCAGCTTATCGGGCGGGGGGAACTCCTACGAGCAGTACTTC
d_gene: TRBD2; v_gene: TRBV19; j_gene: TRBJ2-7; abundance: many; CDR3aa: CASSLGTSGHVSYEQYF; CDR3nt: TGTGCCAGTAGTCTTGGGACTAGCGGACACGTTTCCTACGAGCAGTACTTC
d_gene: TRBD2; v_gene: TRBV5-1; j_gene: TRBJ2-7; abundance: many; CDR3aa: CASSLGRTGGYEQYF; CDR3nt: TGCGCCAGCAGCTTGGGTCGGACGGGAGGATACGAGCAGTACTTC
d_gene: NA; v_gene: TRBV20-1; j_gene: TRBJ1-5; abundance: many; CDR3aa: CSAGTSDQPQHF; CDR3nt: TGCAGTGCTGGGACATCGGATCAGCCCCAGCATTTT
d_gene: TRBD2; v_gene: TRBV5-4; j_gene: TRBJ2-5; abundance: NA; CDR3aa: CASSLVAGGPAETQYF; CDR3nt: TGTGCCAGCAGCTTGGTTGCGGGAGGGCCGGCGGAGACCCAGTACTTC
d_gene: TRBD1; v_gene: TRBV7-6; j_gene: TRBJ2-2; abundance: many; CDR3aa: CASGRTGGVTGELFF; CDR3nt: TGTGCCAGCGGCCGGACAGGGGGAGTCACCGGGGAGCTGTTTTTT
d_gene: TRBD2; v_gene: TRBV27; j_gene: TRBJ2-1; abundance: many; CDR3aa: CASSSTSGSIYNEQFF; CDR3nt: TGTGCCAGCAGCTCGACTAGCGGGAGTATCTACAATGAGCAGTTCTTC